The 30 T cell receptor beta chains below were found in one sample sequenced in a study of post-analysis software for immune sequencing data (dated by TCRdb to 2014 to 2015). The library was made by PCR. These reads were obtained on an Illumina HiSeq 2500. To reduce PCR and sequencing biases, unique molecular identifiers were built into the TCR beta cDNA libraries. The raw public data were reprocessed by TCRdb itself: fastp quality trimming at Q25, MiXCR clonotype calling, in-frame beta chains only. Entries that share a CDR3 protein sequence are merged under the most common genes and DNA. The sample table shows roughly 600,000 distinct CDR3 sequences, and 44% are seen once. 1.5% to 2% of the sample lies in the top ten. These receptors lack a known antigen. What the authors observed across the whole study: Roughly 5 TRBV segments, including TRBV5-6, TRBV5-1 and TRBV20-1, were significantly more frequent in patients than controls.

The sample comprised blood. These receptors all stem from a girl aged 5 to 17 with multiple sclerosis.

This clonotype was detected a few times. The V and J genes are TRBV5-1 and TRBJ2-7; no clear D. The CDR3 sequence is 13 residues long. Germline V lookup: CDR1 SGHRS, CDR2 YFSETQ. V lost 3 bases and J lost 4, with 11 bases in between. The CDR3 sequence is CASSSSPRYEQYF. For the CDR3, the DNA is TGCGCCAGCAGCTCAAGCCCGCGGTACGAGCAGTACTTC.

The V gene is TRBV12-3 or TRBV12-4, the J gene TRBJ2-7; 9 positions match TRBD2. With V trimmed by 10 bases and J by 2 bases, 3 bases remained unmatched. This CDR3 has 12 amino acids. CDR3 sequence (DNA): TGTGCCACGGGACTAGCCCCCTACGAGCAGTACTTC. It encodes CATGLAPYEQYF.

The chain carries TRBV7-3 and TRBJ2-1; D might be TRBD2 (6 bases). The germline V and J ends were trimmed by 8 bases and 5 bases, with 16 bases remaining between them. Germline V lookup: CDR1 SGHTA, CDR2 FQGTGA. There are 14 residues in the CDR3. The CDR3 bases are TGTGCCAGCGGAGTCGGGAGCCCGAACAATGAGCAGTTCTTC. This translates into CASGVGSPNNEQFF.

The chain is built from TRBV12-3 or TRBV12-4 and TRBJ1-2, with D unclear. This CDR3 region has 13 residues. V was trimmed by 0 bases and J by 8 bases, leaving 10 bases between them. CDR3 amino acids: CASSLAPVRGYTF. CDR3 in DNA: TGTGCCAGCAGTTTAGCGCCCGTTCGGGGCTACACCTTC.

This clonotype was observed a few times. The gene calls are TRBV20-1 and TRBJ2-1; D may correspond to TRBD1 or TRBD2 (5 bases each). In germline, CDR1 is DFQATT, CDR2 SNEGSKA (reference sequence). The germline V and J ends were trimmed by 3 bases and 5 bases, with 17 bases remaining between them. The length of the CDR3 is 15 residues. CDR3 sequence reads: CSASSSAGLDNEQFF. DNA of the CDR3: TGCAGTGCTAGCAGTAGCGCAGGGCTCGACAATGAGCAGTTCTTC.

V gene TRBV11-3 combines with J gene TRBJ2-3; 7 bases match TRBD2. Trimming at V came to 11 bases and at J to 4 bases, leaving 12 bases not matched to a gene. The CDR3 consists of 14 residues. The germline gives CDR1 SGHNT, CDR2 YENEEA. CDR3 sequence reads: CAAQGGSSADTQYF. DNA for the CDR3: TGTGCCGCCCAGGGCGGGAGCTCGGCAGATACGCAGTATTTT.

This clonotype was detected only a few times. This chain links TRBV7-9 with TRBJ2-7; D perhaps matches TRBD1 (6 bases). Germline loops: CDR1 SEHNR, CDR2 FQNEAQ (reference sequence). This CDR3 region has 15 residues. V was clipped by 5 bases and J by 2 bases, with 16 bases between them. The CDR3 DNA reads as TGTGCCAGCAGCCCACCGAGGACAGCTCCCTACGAGCAGTACTTC. This encodes CASSPPRTAPYEQYF.

This chain links TRBV20-1 with TRBJ2-7; TRBD1 aligns across 9 bases. The CDR3 is made up of 16 amino acids. V gave up 3 bases and J gave up 0 bases; unmatched junction bases: 9. The V gene's germline CDR1 is DFQATT and CDR2 SNEGSKA (reference sequence). The CDR3 coding sequence is TGCAGTGCTAGTAGACAGGGGGTTCTTAGCTCCTACGAGCAGTACTTC. This gives the protein CSASRQGVLSSYEQYF.

The CDR3 loop is CASTTGSRDQPQHF. The CDR3 DNA is TGTGCCAGCACCACAGGGTCGAGAGATCAGCCCCAGCATTTT. The chain links TRBV12-3 or TRBV12-4 to TRBJ1-5; tentative D call: TRBD1 (6 bases). The CDR3 covers 14 residues. V was cut by 7 bases and J by 5 bases, with 15 bases left in between.

This clonotype was recorded only once. V gene TRBV4-1 combines with J gene TRBJ2-5; D possibly matches TRBD1 or TRBD2 (5 bases each). The CDR3 runs 15 residues. Trimming stripped 0 bases from V and 1 base from J, with 9 bases between. Germline V gene sequence: CDR1 MGHRA, CDR2 YSYEKL. In nucleotides, the CDR3 is TGCGCCAGCAGCCAAGAGAGGGGCCCCCAAGAGACCCAGTACTTC. Its translation is CASSQERGPQETQYF.

Remarks on this clonotype: This CDR3 is missing its conserved last phenylalanine or tryptophan, likely due to a read error. The V call is TRBV19, the J call TRBJ1-2; 8 bases agree with TRBD1. The CDR3 covers 14 residues. With V trimmed by 7 bases and J by 6 bases, 10 bases remained unmatched. Germline CDR1 reads LNHDA; CDR2 reads SQIVND (reference sequence). The CDR3 region has the DNA TGTGCCAGTACCGCGGTGGACAGGGATGATGGCTACACCTTA. This sequence encodes CASTAVDRDDGYTL.

This clonotype occurred a few times. The chain has TRBV5-5 and TRBJ1-4; a possible D gene is TRBD1 (6 bases). Germline-derived CDR1 and CDR2 are SGHKS and YYEKEE (reference sequence). The CDR3 totals 16 residues. The V end was cut by 4 bases, the J end by 7 bases, with 20 bases between. The CDR3 reads CASSPRAGGEGEKLFF. In DNA form, the CDR3 reads TGTGCCAGCAGCCCGAGGGCGGGGGGCGAAGGTGAAAAACTGTTTTTT.

This clonotype is a singleton in its sample. The rearrangement uses TRBV29-1 and TRBJ2-7; D tentatively fits TRBD1 or TRBD2 (5 bases each). V shed 4 bases and J shed 7 bases, with 17 bases lying between them. Germline V lookup: CDR1 SQVTM, CDR2 ANQGSEA. The CDR3 covers 13 residues. CDR3 loop: CSVVGRARGEQYF. DNA for the CDR3: TGCAGCGTTGTGGGCAGGGCCAGAGGGGAGCAGTACTTC.

The chain is built from TRBV27 and TRBJ2-1; 11 bases line up with TRBD2. With V trimmed by 6 bases and J by 7 bases, 17 bases remained unmatched. CDR3 length: 18 residues. Germline CDR1 is MNHEY and CDR2 is SMNVEV (reference sequence). The chain's CDR3 is CASRLLGLLAGERNEQFF. CDR3 DNA: TGTGCCAGCAGGCTACTAGGACTACTAGCGGGAGAACGAAATGAGCAGTTCTTC.

This clonotype was seen only a few times. V is TRBV7-3 and J is TRBJ2-3, with D hard to call. V was cut by 2 bases and J by 0 bases, with 9 bases left in between. Germline loops: CDR1 SGHTA, CDR2 FQGTGA. The CDR3 extends over 15 amino acids. The DNA of the CDR3 is TGTGCCAGCAGCTTAGTAGCAGCTAGCACAGATACGCAGTATTTT. It encodes CASSLVAASTDTQYF.

The chain couples TRBV11-2 to TRBJ2-7, with D uncertain. Deletions cut 5 bases from V and 3 bases from J, with 14 bases between. The CDR3 totals 14 residues. CDR1 is SGHAT, CDR2 FQNNGV, per germline. In DNA, the CDR3 is TGTGCCAGCAGCACCACGGACCGCGGCTACGAGCAGTACTTC. This translates into CASSTTDRGYEQYF.

This clonotype occurred a few times. This chain connects TRBV4-1 to TRBJ2-5; 7 positions agree with TRBD1. CDR1 is MGHRA, CDR2 YSYEKL, per germline. The V and J ends lost 2 bases and 5 bases, in that order; junction bases with no gene match: 20. The CDR3 totals 19 residues. The CDR3 DNA reads as TGCGCCAGCAGCCAAATTAGTCGGCCAGGGGGTCATCTGAGGGAGACCCAGTACTTC. This codes for CASSQISRPGGHLRETQYF.

This clonotype was detected a few times. The rearrangement joins TRBV5-1 to TRBJ2-7; 10 bases match TRBD1. V gave up 4 bases and J gave up 0 bases; unmatched junction bases: 4. Germline V gene lookup returns CDR1 SGHRS and CDR2 YFSETQ. This CDR3 is 15 amino acids long. The CDR3 region is CASSLGTGDSYEQYF. CDR3 in DNA: TGCGCCAGCAGCCTCGGGACAGGGGACTCCTACGAGCAGTACTTC.

The chain couples TRBV12-3 or TRBV12-4 to TRBJ2-1; D unclear. The CDR3 runs 15 residues. V was trimmed by 2 bases and J by 5 bases, leaving 13 bases between them. The CDR3 here is CASSLPGRRNNEQFF. The CDR3 DNA follows: TGTGCCAGCAGTTTACCCGGACGCAGGAACAATGAGCAGTTCTTC.

In this sample, this clonotype turned up a few times. This chain links TRBV5-1 with TRBJ2-1, with 9 bases identical to TRBD2. Germline-derived CDR1 and CDR2 are SGHRS and YFSETQ. CDR3 length: 16 residues. V lost 0 bases to trimming and J lost 7 bases; unmatched junction nucleotides: 8. CDR3 amino acids: CASSLAPGTSFNEQFF. CDR3 bases: TGCGCCAGCAGCTTGGCCCCCGGGACTAGCTTTAATGAGCAGTTCTTC.

V is TRBV13 and J is TRBJ1-1; D might be TRBD1 (6 bases). CDR3 length: 12 residues. Germline loops: CDR1 PRHDT, CDR2 FYEKMQ (reference sequence). V was pared by 8 bases and J by 4 bases, with 11 bases between. For the CDR3, the DNA is TGTGCCAGCGGCGGACAGACCACTGAAGCTTTCTTT. Amino acid sequence: CASGGQTTEAFF. The full variable domain, in which reference TRBV13 and TRBJ1-1 provide the parts outside the CDR3, is AAGVIQSPRHLIKEKRETATLKCYPIPRHDTVYWYQQGPGQDPQFLISFYEKMQSDKGSIPDRFSAQQFSDYHSELNMSSLELGDSALYFCASGGQTTEAFFGQGTRLTVV.

This sequence joins TRBV5-5 and TRBJ2-7, with a tentative D call TRBD2 (6 bases). Germline V lookup: CDR1 SGHKS, CDR2 YYEKEE (reference sequence). The CDR3 sequence is 15 residues long. V lost 4 bases and J lost 7, with 21 bases in between. The CDR3 sequence: CASSTDGSSYNEQYF. The CDR3 DNA is TGTGCCAGCAGCACGGACGGGAGCTCCTACAATGAGCAGTACTTC.

This rearrangement joins TRBV6-5 to TRBJ2-5; D may be TRBD1 (6 bases). Looked up from germline, CDR1 is MNHEY and CDR2 is SVGAGI. The length of the CDR3 is 14 residues. The germline V and J ends were trimmed by 8 bases and 4 bases, with 17 bases remaining between them. CDR3 sequence: CASGGSVIGETQYF. CDR3 sequence (DNA): TGTGCCAGCGGGGGCAGTGTCATCGGAGAGACCCAGTACTTC.

This rearrangement joins TRBV4-1 to TRBJ1-2; 7 bases map to TRBD1. V trimming: 2 bases; J trimming: 4 bases; junction bases outside the gene matches: 4. The CDR3 is 14 amino acids. The germline gives CDR1 MGHRA, CDR2 YSYEKL. The CDR3 nucleotides read TGCGCCAGCAGCCAAACAGGGGCCGGCTATGGCTACACCTTC. Translating it yields CASSQTGAGYGYTF.

The CDR3 nucleotides read TGCGCCAGCAGCCAAGGTCCACAGAGTGAGCAGTTCTTC. Its protein product is CASSQGPQSEQFF. The genes are TRBV4-1 and TRBJ2-1; D is unresolved. Trimming cost V 1 base and J 9 bases, with 10 bases left between them. Germline values: CDR1 MGHRA, CDR2 YSYEKL. The CDR3 is made up of 13 amino acids.

There are a few counts of this clonotype. This chain connects TRBV7-9 to TRBJ2-7, with D unclear. V lost 5 bases and J lost 4, with 6 bases in between. The germline V gene has CDR1 SEHNR and CDR2 FQNEAQ (reference sequence). CDR3 length: 11 residues. The CDR3 region is CASSREYEQYF. In nucleotides, the CDR3 is TGTGCCAGCAGCCGTGAGTACGAGCAGTACTTC.

The rearrangement links TRBV20-1 to TRBJ1-3; D gene ambiguous. The V gene lost 4 bases and the J gene lost 0 bases, with 7 bases spanning the gap. In germline, CDR1 is DFQATT, CDR2 SNEGSKA (reference sequence). The CDR3 spans 13 residues. CDR3 sequence (DNA): TGCAGTGCTATTGCCATCTCTGGAAACACCATATATTTT. Protein: CSAIAISGNTIYF.

The DNA of the CDR3 is TGTGCCAGCAGCCGCATAAGGGCAAGCACAGATACGCAGTATTTT. Protein sequence: CASSRIRASTDTQYF. The rearrangement links TRBV7-8 to TRBJ2-3; D gene uncertain. Germline V gene lookup returns CDR1 SGHVS and CDR2 FQNEAQ. V dropped 5 bases and J dropped 0 bases, with 12 bases sitting between them. CDR3 length: 15 residues. The variable domain in full, completed from reference TRBV7-8 and TRBJ2-3, reads GAGVSQSPRYKVAKRGQDVALRCDPISGHVSLFWYQQALGQGPEFLTYFQNEAQLDKSGLPSDRFFAERPEGSVSTLKIQRTQQEDSAVYLCASSRIRASTDTQYFGPGTRLTVL.

The rearrangement links TRBV12-3 or TRBV12-4 to TRBJ2-1; 8 bases fit TRBD2. This CDR3 comprises 16 residues. With 3 bases clipped from V and 4 bases from J, the junction kept 8 bases outside the gene matches. CDR3 in amino acids: CASSFGRVLGYNEQFF. The DNA for the CDR3 is TGTGCCAGCAGTTTCGGGAGGGTCTTAGGTTACAATGAGCAGTTCTTC.

This clonotype came up a few times. The chain is built from TRBV4-1 and TRBJ2-1; TRBD2 agrees at 7 bases. This CDR3 spans 16 amino acids. The junction had 12 bases not matched to a gene; V was cut back by 2 bases and J by 8 bases. Germline V gene sequence: CDR1 MGHRA, CDR2 YSYEKL. CDR3 coding DNA: TGCGCCAGCAGCCAACTCGGACTAGAAAGCAGCTATGAGCAGTTCTTC. Amino acids: CASSQLGLESSYEQFF.